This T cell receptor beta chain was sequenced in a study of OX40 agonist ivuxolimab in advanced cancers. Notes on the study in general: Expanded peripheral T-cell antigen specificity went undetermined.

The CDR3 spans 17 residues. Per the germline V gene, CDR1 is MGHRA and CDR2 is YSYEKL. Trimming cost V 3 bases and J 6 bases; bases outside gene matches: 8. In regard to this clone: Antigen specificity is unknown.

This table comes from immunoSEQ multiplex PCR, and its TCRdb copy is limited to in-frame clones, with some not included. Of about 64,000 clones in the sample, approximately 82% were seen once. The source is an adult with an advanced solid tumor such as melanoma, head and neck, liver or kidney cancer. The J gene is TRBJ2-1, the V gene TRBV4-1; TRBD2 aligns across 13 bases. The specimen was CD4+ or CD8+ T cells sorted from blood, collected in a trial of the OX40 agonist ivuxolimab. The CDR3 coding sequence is TGCGCCAGCAGCCAGGATACTAGCGGGAGGGCCAGCAATGAGCAGTTCTTC. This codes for CASSQDTSGRASNEQFF.